Listed below are T cell receptor beta chains from one sample, sequenced in a study of CD8 T cells in Susac syndrome. TCRdb processed the immunoSEQ multiplex PCR reads anew with MiXCR; each CDR3 protein has one entry. The repertoire consists of around 280,000 distinct CDR3 sequences, with approximately 85% occurring once and the leading ten covering 0.11%. Sequencing was done on a sample of CD8+ T cells from PBMCs. The receptors stem from a human donor with multiple sclerosis. Both conserved end residues are part of each CDR3. The D gene is left open where the match is weak. Size tells how often a clone was seen (once, few, many) or the class of an expanded clone, and some rows leave it out.

>TRBV3-1|TRBD2|once
CASSQETSFQETQYF
>TRBV20-1|-|-
CSARESGPYEQYF
>TRBV7-9|-|once
CASSLRRALEYF
>TRBV12-3/TRBV12-4|TRBD2|-
CASSLRSGGGPYEQYF
>TRBV4-1|-|-
CASSQDVRVTTGELFF
>TRBV30|-|-
CAWRSGTVNYGYTF
>TRBV6-5|-|-
CASTTRLKQETQYF
>TRBV4-1|-|-
CASSHRQGHTGELFF
>TRBV4-1|-|-
CASSQGGQATEAFF
>TRBV28|-|-
CASKARGRDIQYF
>TRBV27|TRBD2|-
CASSFSGRGYEQYF
>TRBV28|-|-
CASSLRGGTNTGELFF
>TRBV7-9|TRBD1|-
CASSVRQGVSGNTIYF
>TRBV9|-|-
CASSVDRHASSGNTIYF
>TRBV12-3/TRBV12-4|TRBD2|-
CASRKRDGSYNEQFF
>TRBV20-1|-|-
CSAANRDQTYEQYF
>TRBV30|-|-
CAWSVIMGSTEAFF
>TRBV4-1|TRBD2|-
CASSSRLALNEQFF
>TRBV5-7|TRBD2|-
CASRSSGNGQGGETQYF
>TRBV12-3/TRBV12-4|-|-
CASAEGMYEQYF
>TRBV20-1|TRBD2|once
CSARVLGTSGSNGQFF
>TRBV10-2|TRBD2|-
CASSGPSGGSGADTQYF
>TRBV27|TRBD2|few
CASSYLLAGGPDTQYF
>TRBV7-9|TRBD2|-
CASSLLSGTSGYNEQFF
>TRBV27|-|once
CATFGGNTEAFF
>TRBV2|-|-
CASKGRQDRYSNQPQHF
>TRBV23-1|-|once
CASRQEAGTPNTGELFF
>TRBV9|TRBD2|-
CASSHPQFGTSANTGELFF
>TRBV4-1|-|few
CASSHGGEDNEQFF
>TRBV7-9|-|-
CASSSRGATYEQYF
>TRBV5-4|-|few
CASSSGLSSIREQYF
>TRBV20-1|-|-
CSARGLHGGAYYEQYF
>TRBV7-8|TRBD2|-
CASSPGGEANEQFF
>TRBV11-2|-|-
CASSLSYWGGAFLSYNEQFF
>TRBV11-2|-|-
CASTVPTGELFF
>TRBV25-1|TRBD1|-
CASSERDREIITEAFF
>TRBV6-2/TRBV6-3|TRBD2|-
CASRRRSGRSKGGELFF
>TRBV7-9|-|-
CASSSGGFPEQYF
>TRBV6-6|TRBD2|-
CASSSGAVNEQFF
>TRBV15|-|-
CATSRGLDRSHGRNEQYF
>TRBV27|-|-
CASSFRLGGHEQFF
>TRBV28|-|-
CASSFRGESEKLFF
>TRBV4-1|TRBD1|once
CASSQGQGANTGELFF
>TRBV13|-|-
CASSGRTERETQYF
>TRBV27|-|-
CASSRMREDTQYF
>TRBV4-2|TRBD2|-
CASSQDPTSGSNEQYF
>TRBV9|-|-
CASSVVADRNYGYTF
>TRBV27|-|-
CASMRGVGGKNIQYF
>TRBV5-1|-|-
CASSFNTGELFF
>TRBV27|-|-
CASSLNAGFGANVLTF
>TRBV4-1|-|-
CASSWDTEETQYF
>TRBV7-8|-|-
CASHEGGTWTDTQYF
>TRBV18|-|-
CASSGDEQGNYEQYF